Following are 17 T cell receptor beta chains from one sample sequenced in a study of monozygotic twins with inflammatory bowel disease. TCRdb reprocessed the 5' RACE reads; each CDR3 protein has one entry and no DNA is given. The specimen's table records 200,000 to 250,000 distinct CDR3 sequences. The sample comprised blood. The receptor set was obtained from a human donor with ulcerative colitis or Crohn's disease, or a healthy co-twin of an affected twin (not recorded which).

V usage is TRBV18 and J usage is TRBJ2-7; the D call of TRBD1 rests on TCRdb alone, since no DNA is present to check it. Germline CDR1 KGHSH, CDR2 LQKENI. The CDR3 has 14 amino acids. The CDR3 protein is CASSREIGGNEQYF.

This chain joins TRBV6-2 or TRBV6-3 and TRBJ1-2; TCRdb reports TRBD1, a call that lacks DNA to check it against. The CDR3 is 16 residues long. From germline, CDR1 is MNHEY and CDR2 SVGEGT. The CDR3 spells CASRERGAGGAYGYTF.

This chain links TRBV5-1 with TRBJ1-2; TCRdb indicates TRBD1, and absent DNA this call remains unverified. This CDR3 is built from 15 residues. From germline, CDR1 is SGHRS and CDR2 YFSETQ. CDR3 sequence reads: CASSPEMDSWYGYTF.

V and J are TRBV7-2 and TRBJ1-1; with no DNA, the TCRdb D assignment of TRBD1 cannot be verified. The CDR3 covers 16 residues. The germline V gene encodes CDR1 SGHTA and CDR2 FQGNSA. The CDR3 loop is CASSLRGQGRGTEAFF.

V and J are TRBV29-1 and TRBJ2-7; the TCRdb call, TRBD1, lacks DNA for checking. Germline CDR1 SQVTM, CDR2 ANQGSEA. This CDR3 is 14 amino acids long. The chain's CDR3 is CSVEEGGGVREQYF.

This sequence joins TRBV6-1 and TRBJ1-6; TCRdb proposes TRBD1, but this gene call is untestable without DNA. CDR3 length equals 12 residues. The germline V gene encodes CDR1 MNHNS and CDR2 SASEGT. The CDR3 loop reads CAGGQGGTPLHF.

This chain connects TRBV2 to TRBJ2-7; the D gene TCRdb calls, TRBD1, cannot be checked with no DNA. The CDR3 has 13 residues. CDR1 SNHLY and CDR2 FYNNEI come from the germline V gene. This CDR3 is CASSGTGDYEQYF.

This rearrangement joins TRBV4-1 to TRBJ2-1. There are 17 residues in the CDR3. Germline-derived CDR1 and CDR2 are MGHRA and YSYEKL. This CDR3 reads CASSQDGENGSYNEQFF.

The chain joins TRBV28 to TRBJ2-5; TCRdb outputs TRBD1, but without DNA this stays unchecked. CDR1 and CDR2 from the germline V gene are MDHEN and SYDVKM. This CDR3 comprises 15 residues. The CDR3 here is CASSFVGQGFKTQYF.

The chain recombines TRBV7-9 with TRBJ1-6; TCRdb's D call, TRBD1, is unchecked because there is no DNA. The CDR3 sequence is 16 residues long. The V gene's germline CDR1 is SEHNR and CDR2 FQNEAQ (reference sequence). CDR3 loop: CASSFSGTDLNSPLHF.

The J gene is TRBJ2-7, the V gene TRBV6-2 or TRBV6-3; TCRdb gives TRBD2 as the D gene, but with no DNA this cannot be confirmed. The CDR3 length is 14 residues. Germline V gene data show CDR1 as MNHEY and CDR2 as SVGEGT. The CDR3 here is CASSWGLPNDEQYF.

This chain connects TRBV6-2 or TRBV6-3 to TRBJ1-5. The length of the CDR3 is 16 residues. The germline V gene has CDR1 MNHEY and CDR2 SVGEGT. CDR3: CASSYPAAYSNQPQHF.

The chain uses TRBV25-1 and TRBJ1-5. CDR1 and CDR2 from the germline V gene are MGHDK and SYGVNS. The CDR3 extends over 16 amino acids. The CDR3 sequence: CASSDVGGNSNQPQHF.

The V and J genes are TRBV12-3 or TRBV12-4 and TRBJ2-7; TCRdb's assignment of TRBD1 cannot be checked, as there is no DNA. There are 14 residues in the CDR3. The CDR3 loop reads CASSQDRIAYEQYF.

The chain employs TRBV5-1 and TRBJ2-7; the TRBD1 assignment by TCRdb is unverifiable without DNA. From germline, CDR1 is SGHRS and CDR2 YFSETQ. This CDR3 is 14 amino acids long. CDR3 amino acids: CASSFTGEPYEQYF.

J is TRBJ1-2 and V is TRBV7-3; with no DNA, the TCRdb D assignment of TRBD1 cannot be verified. In germline, CDR1 is SGHTA, CDR2 FQGTGA. The CDR3 consists of 15 residues. CDR3 sequence reads: CASSYQGSLNYGYTF.

The chain is built from TRBV20-1 and TRBJ2-3; TCRdb selects TRBD2, and the lack of DNA leaves this call unchecked. Germline V lookup: CDR1 DFQATT, CDR2 SNEGSKA (reference sequence). The CDR3 extends over 15 amino acids. The CDR3: CSAHKAGEWTDTQYF.